The clone carrying this T cell receptor (beta chain) has ten or more counts. Its antigen is undetermined. TCRdb ran MiXCR on the reads and lists one entry per CDR3 protein. The top ten hold about 22% of the sample, which has tens of thousands of distinct CDR3 sequences, 4% seen once. The data are from a study of T cell repertoires in cytomegalovirus infection. On the study more broadly: Indicated by public TCR beta signatures were CMV infection and matching HLA type.

Findings of the study overall: Clonotypes of TCR beta that were HLA-C-restricted and CMV-specific dominated the ex vivo response. CMV carriers having the relevant HLA were flagged by cumulative public TCR beta family frequency.

From germline, CDR1 is SQVTM and CDR2 ANQGSEA. This CDR3 has 12 amino acids. Trimming pared 7 bases from V and 5 bases from J, leaving 14 bases between. V is TRBV29-1 and J is TRBJ2-5; D is unresolved. The receptor comes from a human donor in good health (CMV status not recorded). Some clones in this sample may be carry-over from other donors' samples. Sequenced: PBMCs. CDR3 bases: TGCAGCGGGCTCGGAGACCTTGAGACCCAGTACTTC. Protein product: CSGLGDLETQYF.